The 23 T cell receptor beta chains below all came from one sample that was sequenced in a study of vaccination effects on CD4 cells after COVID-19. These receptors have no identified antigens. An approximately ten-day culture period preceded the isolation of CD4+ T cells. Clones were sequenced by immunoSEQ multiplex PCR, and TCRdb holds only the in-frame ones, with some missing. The sample records 40,000 or so clones, approximately 75% being singletons. This specimen was CD4+ T cells from PBMCs cultured without peptide, taken before COVID-19 vaccination. Receptors were obtained from a human donor who received a COVID-19 vaccine.

The chain uses TRBV6-6 and TRBJ1-1; 8 bases map to TRBD1. The germline V gene has CDR1 MNHNY and CDR2 SVGAGI (reference sequence). V gave up 5 bases and J gave up 5 bases; unmatched junction bases: 10. The CDR3 consists of 15 residues. The CDR3 spells CASSTPQGARTEAFF. For the CDR3, the DNA is TGTGCCAGCAGTACCCCCCAGGGGGCGCGGACTGAAGCTTTCTTT.

The chain carries TRBV4-2 and TRBJ2-3; D not resolved. Germline V gene sequence: CDR1 LGHNA, CDR2 YNFKEQ. CDR3 length: 15 residues. The germline V and J ends were trimmed by 4 bases and 1 base, with 12 bases remaining between them. CDR3 sequence reads: CASSPSRPGTDTQYF. CDR3 nucleotide sequence: TGTGCCAGCAGCCCTTCCCGACCTGGCACAGATACGCAGTATTTT.

The chain employs TRBV19 and TRBJ2-5; either TRBD1 or TRBD2 may fit D (6 bases each). CDR3 length: 15 amino acids. The germline CDR1 and CDR2 sequences are LNHDA and SQIVND (reference sequence). V was pared by 1 base and J by 1 base, with 10 bases between. CDR3 sequence: CASSIVGGLQETQYF. The CDR3 nucleotides read TGTGCCAGTAGTATAGTTGGGGGGCTCCAAGAGACCCAGTACTTC.

This chain joins TRBV11-1 and TRBJ2-1; D gene ambiguous. Trimming shortened V by 5 bases and J by 7 bases, and 18 bases separated the two germline ends. Per germline, CDR1 SGHAT and CDR2 FQDESV (reference sequence). The CDR3 length is 15 residues. The CDR3 DNA sequence: TGTGCCAGCAGCCCGCGTGTGGGTAGCAGAAATGAGCAGTTCTTC. This gives the protein CASSPRVGSRNEQFF.

In nucleotides, the CDR3 is TGTGCCAGCACTAGCACAAGGACAGGGTCGACCGGGGAGCTGTTTTTT. Its protein product is CASTSTRTGSTGELFF. The chain couples TRBV5-6 to TRBJ2-2; 8 bases align to TRBD1. Trimming at V came to 6 bases and at J to 5 bases, leaving 12 bases not matched to a gene. The CDR3 runs 16 residues. CDR1 and CDR2 (germline): SGHDT, YYEEEE.

The chain joins TRBV7-9 to TRBJ1-2; D is perhaps TRBD1 (6 bases). This CDR3 has 16 residues. Germline V gives CDR1 SEHNR, CDR2 FQNEAQ (reference sequence). Trimming cost V 1 base and J 5 bases, with 17 bases left between them. The CDR3 is CASSLGFGGPTYGYTF. The CDR3 region has the DNA TGTGCCAGCAGCTTAGGTTTCGGGGGGCCAACTTATGGCTACACCTTC.

The chain employs TRBV6-5 and TRBJ1-1; 7 bases match TRBD1. Trimming at V came to 8 bases and at J to 4 bases, leaving 7 bases not matched to a gene. The CDR3 is 13 amino acids. Looked up from germline, CDR1 is MNHEY and CDR2 is SVGAGI. CDR3 residues: CASPRGLGTEAFF. The CDR3 nucleotides are TGTGCCAGCCCTAGGGGGCTTGGCACTGAAGCTTTCTTT.

The genes are TRBV27 and TRBJ1-6; 9 bases map to TRBD1. The CDR3 consists of 16 residues. Trimming at V came to 5 bases and at J to 6 bases, leaving 8 bases not matched to a gene. Germline-derived CDR1 and CDR2 are MNHEY and SMNVEV (reference sequence). CDR3 residues: CASSPWTGAFNSPLHF. CDR3 DNA: TGTGCCAGCAGTCCCTGGACAGGGGCCTTTAATTCACCCCTCCACTTT.

The DNA for the CDR3 is TGTGCCAGCAGCCGAAGTACAGGGGGCTCCTATGGCTACACCTTC. Its translation is CASSRSTGGSYGYTF. This sequence joins TRBV4-2 and TRBJ1-2; 9 bases line up with TRBD1. Germline V CDR1 and CDR2: LGHNA, YNFKEQ. The junction had 7 bases not matched to a gene; V was cut back by 4 bases and J by 4 bases. The CDR3 loop spans 15 amino acids.

The V call is TRBV30, the J call TRBJ2-2; TRBD2 is a possible D gene (5 bases). Trimming stripped 1 base from V and 4 bases from J, with 10 bases between. Germline CDR1 reads GTSNPN; CDR2 reads SVGIG (reference sequence). This CDR3 has 14 residues. The CDR3 DNA sequence: TGTGCCTGGAGTGGGAGGTCCGTCACCGGGGAGCTGTTTTTT. This encodes CAWSGRSVTGELFF.

The rearrangement links TRBV6-1 to TRBJ1-3; possible D gene TRBD1, 5 bases. V lost 3 bases and J lost 4, with 13 bases in between. CDR1 and CDR2 (germline): MNHNS, SASEGT. This CDR3 has 15 amino acids. The CDR3 coding sequence is TGTGCCAGCAGTGACCTTCCAGGGAAGGGAAACACCATATATTTT. The encoded protein is CASSDLPGKGNTIYF.

The chain links TRBV3-1 (or the pseudogene TRBV3-2) to TRBJ2-7; D may be TRBD1 (5 bases). V lost 2 bases and J 4 bases, leaving 18 bases between the germline ends. Germline loops: CDR1 LGHDT, CDR2 YNNKEL (reference sequence). The CDR3 runs to 16 residues. CDR3 loop: CASSQSPGFKFYEQYF. For the CDR3, the DNA is TGTGCCAGCAGCCAATCCCCAGGGTTCAAGTTTTACGAGCAGTACTTC.

This clone was counted once. V usage is TRBV6-6 and J usage is TRBJ2-1, with TRBD2 matching 8 bases. The germline gives CDR1 MNHNY, CDR2 SVGAGI (reference sequence). There are 15 residues in the CDR3. Losses at the gene ends were 7 bases for V and 6 bases for J; bases not matched to a gene: 11. DNA for the CDR3: TGTGCCAGCACCCGTGGGAGCGGGAGATTCAATGAGCAGTTCTTC. Its protein product is CASTRGSGRFNEQFF.

Worth noting for this clone: An end of the junction does not agree with germline; a read error may underlie this. V usage is TRBV7-7 and J usage is TRBJ2-1, with TRBD2 matching over 7 bases. The CDR3 runs 13 residues. The germline CDR1 and CDR2 sequences are SSHAT and FNYEAQ (reference sequence). In DNA form, the CDR3 reads TGTGCTAGCAGTCCATCGAGCGGGGATGAGCAGTTCTTC. This gives the protein CASSPSSGDEQFF. The full variable domain, completed using reference TRBV7-7 and TRBJ2-1, is GAGVSQSPRYKVTKRGQDVTLRCDPISSHATLYWYQQALGQGPEFLTYFNYEAQPDKSGLPSDRFSAERPEGSISTLTIQRTEQRDSAMYRCASSPSSGDEQFFGPGTRLTVL.

V is TRBV27 and J is TRBJ1-6; no definite D call. The germline CDR1 and CDR2 sequences are MNHEY and SMNVEV (reference sequence). Trimming shortened V by 3 bases and J by 7 bases, and 10 bases separated the two germline ends. CDR3 length: 14 amino acids. CDR3 nucleotides: TGTGCCAGCAGTTTCCCTCAGCCCAATTCACCCCTCCACTTT. Residues: CASSFPQPNSPLHF.

This chain links TRBV15 with TRBJ1-4; the D is unclear. V was cut by 1 base and J by 8 bases, with 11 bases left in between. The germline CDR1 and CDR2 sequences are LNHNV and YYDKDF (reference sequence). The CDR3 spans 14 residues. This CDR3 is CATSRGETVEKLFF. The CDR3 DNA follows: TGTGCCACCAGCAGAGGGGAGACTGTAGAAAAACTGTTTTTT.

The chain carries TRBV27 and TRBJ2-3; 12 bases agree with TRBD2. The CDR3 has 15 residues. Germline lookup yields CDR1 MNHEY and CDR2 SMNVEV (reference sequence). Germline trimming cut 7 bases from V and 2 bases from J; bases unmatched to any gene: 4. The CDR3 region is CASKLAGGLTDTQYF. The CDR3 DNA sequence: TGTGCCAGCAAACTAGCGGGAGGACTCACAGATACGCAGTATTTT.

This clone has only a few counts. The J gene is TRBJ2-5, the V gene TRBV5-4, with D possibly being TRBD1 or TRBD2 (7 bases each). The CDR3 contains 15 residues. The germline CDR1 and CDR2 sequences are SGHNT and YYREEE (reference sequence). V dropped 2 bases and J dropped 5 bases, with 16 bases sitting between them. The CDR3 is CASSLGGLGGETQYF. Written as DNA, the CDR3 is TGTGCCAGCAGCTTAGGCGGACTAGGGGGCGAGACCCAGTACTTC.

CDR3 region: CASSSSQGDQPQHF. The CDR3 DNA follows: TGTGCCAGCAGCTCGTCCCAGGGGGATCAGCCCCAGCATTTT. J is TRBJ1-5 and V is TRBV7-9, with TRBD1 matching over 7 bases. CDR3 size: 14 residues. V lost 4 bases, J lost 5 bases, and 5 bases stayed unmatched. Germline CDR1 is SEHNR and CDR2 is FQNEAQ (reference sequence).

This chain connects TRBV3-1 (or the pseudogene TRBV3-2) to TRBJ1-1; 7 bases are shared with TRBD1. The V segment lost 5 bases and the J segment 4 bases; nucleotides outside the gene matches: 4. The V gene's germline CDR1 is LGHDT and CDR2 YNNKEL (reference sequence). The CDR3 sequence is 13 residues long. The CDR3 DNA reads TGTGCCAGCAGCTCCCGACAGGGCACTGAAGCTTTCTTT. It codes for CASSSRQGTEAFF.

The rearrangement uses TRBV7-8 and TRBJ2-1, with TRBD1 matching 8 bases. Germline loops: CDR1 SGHVS, CDR2 FQNEAQ. After removal of 5 bases from V and 0 bases from J, the junction contained 3 bases not matched to a gene. This CDR3 is built from 15 residues. The CDR3 region has the DNA TGTGCCAGCAGCCGACAGGGGAGCTCCTACAATGAGCAGTTCTTC. Translating gives CASSRQGSSYNEQFF. The full variable domain, its missing parts supplied by reference TRBV7-8 and TRBJ2-1, is GAGVSQSPRYKVAKRGQDVALRCDPISGHVSLFWYQQALGQGPEFLTYFQNEAQLDKSGLPSDRFFAERPEGSVSTLKIQRTQQEDSAVYLCASSRQGSSYNEQFFGPGTRLTVL.

J is TRBJ1-5 and V is TRBV19; D is possibly TRBD1 (6 bases). Germline CDR1 is LNHDA and CDR2 is SQIVND (reference sequence). This CDR3 region has 15 residues. The V end was cut by 7 bases, the J end by 1 base, with 14 bases between. CDR3 nucleotide sequence: TGTGCCAGTAAAACTGAGGACAGAAGCAATCAGCCCCAGCATTTT. It codes for CASKTEDRSNQPQHF.

The chain recombines TRBV4-1 with TRBJ1-6; TRBD1 is a possible D gene (6 bases). Trimming shortened V by 2 bases and J by 0 bases, and 11 bases separated the two germline ends. The CDR3 sequence is 17 residues long. Germline CDR1 MGHRA, CDR2 YSYEKL. Here the CDR3 DNA reads TGCGCCAGCAGCCAAACCGGACAGAGCTCCTATAATTCACCCCTCCACTTT. Amino acids: CASSQTGQSSYNSPLHF.